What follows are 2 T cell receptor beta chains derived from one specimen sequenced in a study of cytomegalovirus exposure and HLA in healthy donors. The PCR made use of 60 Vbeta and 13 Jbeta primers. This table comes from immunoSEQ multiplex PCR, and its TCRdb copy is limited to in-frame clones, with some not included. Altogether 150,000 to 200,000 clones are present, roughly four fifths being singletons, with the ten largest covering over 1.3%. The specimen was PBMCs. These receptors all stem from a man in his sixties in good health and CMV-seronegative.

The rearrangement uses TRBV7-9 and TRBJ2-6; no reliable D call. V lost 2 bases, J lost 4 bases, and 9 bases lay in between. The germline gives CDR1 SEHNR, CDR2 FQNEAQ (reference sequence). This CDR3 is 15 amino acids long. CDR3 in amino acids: CASSLPSRGANVLTF. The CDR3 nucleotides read TGTGCCAGCAGCTTACCCTCGAGGGGGGCCAACGTCCTGACTTTC.

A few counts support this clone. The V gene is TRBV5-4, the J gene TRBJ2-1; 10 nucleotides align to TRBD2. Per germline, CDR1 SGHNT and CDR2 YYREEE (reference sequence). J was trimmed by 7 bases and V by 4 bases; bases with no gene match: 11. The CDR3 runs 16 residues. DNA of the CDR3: TGTGCCAGCAGCGAAAAGGGGTCTAGCGGGGGTAATGAGCAGTTCTTC. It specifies CASSEKGSSGGNEQFF.